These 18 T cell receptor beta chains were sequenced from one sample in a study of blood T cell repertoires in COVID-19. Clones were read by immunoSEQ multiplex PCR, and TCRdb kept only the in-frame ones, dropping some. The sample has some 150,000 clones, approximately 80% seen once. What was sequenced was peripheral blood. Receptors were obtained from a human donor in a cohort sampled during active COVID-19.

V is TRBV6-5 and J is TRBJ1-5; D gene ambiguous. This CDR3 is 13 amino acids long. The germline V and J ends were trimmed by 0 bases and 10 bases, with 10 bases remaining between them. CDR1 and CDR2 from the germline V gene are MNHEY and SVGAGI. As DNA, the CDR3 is TGTGCCAGCAGTTACTCGACCGGGGAACCCCAGCATTTT. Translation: CASSYSTGEPQHF.

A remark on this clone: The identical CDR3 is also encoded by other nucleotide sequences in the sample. CDR3 residues: CASSVIAGGPDTGELFF. The CDR3 region has the DNA TGTGCCAGCAGCGTAATAGCGGGAGGGCCTGACACCGGGGAGCTGTTTTTT. The gene calls are TRBV9 and TRBJ2-2; 11 bases fit TRBD2. The V segment lost 1 base and the J segment 3 bases; nucleotides outside the gene matches: 5. Germline-derived CDR1 and CDR2 are SGDLS and YYNGEE. The CDR3 contains 17 residues.

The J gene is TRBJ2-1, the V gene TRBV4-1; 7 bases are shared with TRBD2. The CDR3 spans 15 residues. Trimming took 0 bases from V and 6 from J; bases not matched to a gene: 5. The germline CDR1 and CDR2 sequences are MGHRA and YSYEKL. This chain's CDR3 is CASSQDRLAGNEQFF. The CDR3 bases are TGCGCCAGCAGCCAAGATAGACTAGCCGGCAATGAGCAGTTCTTC.

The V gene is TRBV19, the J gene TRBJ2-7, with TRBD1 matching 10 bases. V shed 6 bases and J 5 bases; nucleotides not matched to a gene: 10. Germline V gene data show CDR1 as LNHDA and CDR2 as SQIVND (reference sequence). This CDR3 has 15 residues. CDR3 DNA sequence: TGTGCCAGTAGGGACCCGGGACAGGGGATTCACGAGCAGTACTTC. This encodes CASRDPGQGIHEQYF.

As DNA, the CDR3 is TGTGCCAGCAGCCCCGACTTGGCTCCTCAGCCCCAGCATTTT. It encodes CASSPDLAPQPQHF. The chain joins TRBV3-1 (or the pseudogene TRBV3-2) to TRBJ1-5; D is ambiguous. The V end was cut by 4 bases, the J end by 6 bases, with 13 bases between. The CDR3 covers 14 residues. Germline V gene data show CDR1 as LGHDT and CDR2 as YNNKEL (reference sequence).

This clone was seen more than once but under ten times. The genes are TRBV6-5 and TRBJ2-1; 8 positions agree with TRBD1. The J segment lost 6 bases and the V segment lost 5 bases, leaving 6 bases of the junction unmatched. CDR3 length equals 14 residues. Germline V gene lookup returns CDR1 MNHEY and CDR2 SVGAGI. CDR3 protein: CASSRFGQGNEQFF. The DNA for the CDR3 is TGTGCCAGCAGTCGCTTCGGACAGGGCAATGAGCAGTTCTTC.

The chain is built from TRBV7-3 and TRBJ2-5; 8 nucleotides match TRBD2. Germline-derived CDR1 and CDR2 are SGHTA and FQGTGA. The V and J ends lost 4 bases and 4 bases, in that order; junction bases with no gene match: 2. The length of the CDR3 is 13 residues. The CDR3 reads CASSSGLGETQYF. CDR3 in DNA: TGTGCCAGCAGCTCGGGACTAGGAGAGACCCAGTACTTC.

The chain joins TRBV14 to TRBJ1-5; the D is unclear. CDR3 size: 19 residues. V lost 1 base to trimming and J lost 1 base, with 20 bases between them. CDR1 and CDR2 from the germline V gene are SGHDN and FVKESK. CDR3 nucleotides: TGTGCCAGCAGCCAAGTATGGGCAGGCAGACCGATAAGCAATCAGCCCCAGCATTTT. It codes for CASSQVWAGRPISNQPQHF.

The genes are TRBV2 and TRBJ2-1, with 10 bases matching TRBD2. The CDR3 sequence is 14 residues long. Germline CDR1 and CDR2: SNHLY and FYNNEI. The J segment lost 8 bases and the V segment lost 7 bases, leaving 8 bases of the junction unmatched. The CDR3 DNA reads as TGTGCCAGCACGACGGTAGCGGGAGGTGATGAGCAGTTCTTC. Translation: CASTTVAGGDEQFF.

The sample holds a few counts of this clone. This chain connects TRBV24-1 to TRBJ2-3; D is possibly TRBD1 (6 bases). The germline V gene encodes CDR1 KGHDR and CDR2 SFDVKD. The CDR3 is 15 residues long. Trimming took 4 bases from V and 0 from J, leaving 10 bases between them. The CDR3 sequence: CATSDRDTSTDTQYF. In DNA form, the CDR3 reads TGTGCCACCAGTGACCGGGACACTAGCACAGATACGCAGTATTTT.

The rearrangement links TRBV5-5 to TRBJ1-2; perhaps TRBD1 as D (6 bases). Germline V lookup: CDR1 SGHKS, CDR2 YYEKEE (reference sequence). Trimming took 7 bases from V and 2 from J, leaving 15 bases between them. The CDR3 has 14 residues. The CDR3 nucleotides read TGTGCCAGCCACTTGGGGGGCACCAACTATGGCTACACCTTC. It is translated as CASHLGGTNYGYTF.

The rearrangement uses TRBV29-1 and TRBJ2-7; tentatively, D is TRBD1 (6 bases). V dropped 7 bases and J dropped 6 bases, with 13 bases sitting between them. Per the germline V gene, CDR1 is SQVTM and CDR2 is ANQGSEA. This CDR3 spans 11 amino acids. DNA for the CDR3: TGCAGCGCTCAGGACAGCGGCGAGCAGTACTTC. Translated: CSAQDSGEQYF.

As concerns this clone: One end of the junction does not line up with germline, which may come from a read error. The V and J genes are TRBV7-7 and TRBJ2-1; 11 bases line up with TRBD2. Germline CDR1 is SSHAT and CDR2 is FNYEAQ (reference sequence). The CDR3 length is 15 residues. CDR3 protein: CASSSTSGNGIEQFF. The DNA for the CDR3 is TGTGCTAGCAGCTCGACTAGCGGGAATGGTATTGAGCAGTTCTTC. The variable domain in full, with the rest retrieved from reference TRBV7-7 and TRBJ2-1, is GAGVSQSPRYKVTKRGQDVTLRCDPISSHATLYWYQQALGQGPEFLTYFNYEAQPDKSGLPSDRFSAERPEGSISTLTIQRTEQRDSAMYRCASSSTSGNGIEQFFGPGTRLTVL.

This CDR3 is CASSEGSSGTYEQYF. CDR3 nucleotides: TGTGCCAGCAGTGAAGGTTCTAGCGGTACCTACGAGCAGTACTTC. This chain connects TRBV6-1 to TRBJ2-7; 7 bases line up with TRBD2. CDR3 length: 15 residues. The V gene's germline CDR1 is MNHNS and CDR2 SASEGT. Trimming removed 1 base from V and 2 bases from J; junction bases left unmatched: 5.

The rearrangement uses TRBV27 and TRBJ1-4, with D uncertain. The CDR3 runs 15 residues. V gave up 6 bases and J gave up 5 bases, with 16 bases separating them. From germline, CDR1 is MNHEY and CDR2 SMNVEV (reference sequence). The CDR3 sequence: CASSPSGSRNEKLFF. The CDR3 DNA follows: TGTGCCAGCAGCCCCTCAGGTAGTAGGAATGAAAAACTGTTTTTT.

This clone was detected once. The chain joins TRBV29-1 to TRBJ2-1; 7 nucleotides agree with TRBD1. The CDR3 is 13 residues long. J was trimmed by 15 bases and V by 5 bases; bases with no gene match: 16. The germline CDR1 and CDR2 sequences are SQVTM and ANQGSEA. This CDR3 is CSVTETGLRMLFF. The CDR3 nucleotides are TGCAGCGTTACGGAGACAGGGTTACGGATGTTGTTCTTC.

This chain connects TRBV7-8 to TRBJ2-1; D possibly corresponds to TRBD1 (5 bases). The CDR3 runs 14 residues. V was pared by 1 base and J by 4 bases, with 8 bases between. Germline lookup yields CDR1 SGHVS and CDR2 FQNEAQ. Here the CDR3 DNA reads TGTGCCAGCAGCTTAGGACAGTCATACAATGAGCAGTTCTTC. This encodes CASSLGQSYNEQFF.

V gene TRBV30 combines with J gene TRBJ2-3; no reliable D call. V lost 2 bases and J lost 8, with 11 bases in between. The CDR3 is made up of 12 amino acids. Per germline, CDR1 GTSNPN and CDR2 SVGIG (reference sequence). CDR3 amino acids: CAWSSLQVTQYF. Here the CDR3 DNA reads TGTGCCTGGAGTTCCCTTCAGGTTACGCAGTATTTT.